This T cell receptor (beta chain) was observed in a study of T cell responses to AZD1222 COVID-19 vaccine. Whole-study results and caveats: Increased Spike-specific TCR breadth and depth were observed after two AZD1222 doses. Donors were largely white British and mainly female; clonal diversity was possibly underestimated. Repertoire sampling was restricted to post-peak T cell response timepoints. Within unmutated variant regions lay the reported targets of nearly half of spike-specific TCRs.

Regarding this clone: Its specificity is unknown.

Using immunoSEQ multiplex PCR, the repertoire was profiled, and TCRdb retains in-frame clones only, with some absent. The sample contains about 150,000 clones, around 90% of which appear only once. The V gene's germline CDR1 is SEHNR and CDR2 FQNEAQ (reference sequence). The CDR3 sequence is 18 residues long. Trimming removed 3 bases at V and 1 base at J, with 19 bases between. The chain links TRBV7-9 to TRBJ2-1; D might be TRBD2 (6 bases). The receptor comes from an adult who received the AZD1222 COVID-19 vaccine. The source material was peripheral blood, sampled 28 days after the second AZD1222 dose. CDR3 nucleotide sequence: TGTGCCAGCAGCTTCCATAGCGGAGCCCTGGGATCCTACAATGAGCAGTTCTTC. This translates into CASSFHSGALGSYNEQFF.